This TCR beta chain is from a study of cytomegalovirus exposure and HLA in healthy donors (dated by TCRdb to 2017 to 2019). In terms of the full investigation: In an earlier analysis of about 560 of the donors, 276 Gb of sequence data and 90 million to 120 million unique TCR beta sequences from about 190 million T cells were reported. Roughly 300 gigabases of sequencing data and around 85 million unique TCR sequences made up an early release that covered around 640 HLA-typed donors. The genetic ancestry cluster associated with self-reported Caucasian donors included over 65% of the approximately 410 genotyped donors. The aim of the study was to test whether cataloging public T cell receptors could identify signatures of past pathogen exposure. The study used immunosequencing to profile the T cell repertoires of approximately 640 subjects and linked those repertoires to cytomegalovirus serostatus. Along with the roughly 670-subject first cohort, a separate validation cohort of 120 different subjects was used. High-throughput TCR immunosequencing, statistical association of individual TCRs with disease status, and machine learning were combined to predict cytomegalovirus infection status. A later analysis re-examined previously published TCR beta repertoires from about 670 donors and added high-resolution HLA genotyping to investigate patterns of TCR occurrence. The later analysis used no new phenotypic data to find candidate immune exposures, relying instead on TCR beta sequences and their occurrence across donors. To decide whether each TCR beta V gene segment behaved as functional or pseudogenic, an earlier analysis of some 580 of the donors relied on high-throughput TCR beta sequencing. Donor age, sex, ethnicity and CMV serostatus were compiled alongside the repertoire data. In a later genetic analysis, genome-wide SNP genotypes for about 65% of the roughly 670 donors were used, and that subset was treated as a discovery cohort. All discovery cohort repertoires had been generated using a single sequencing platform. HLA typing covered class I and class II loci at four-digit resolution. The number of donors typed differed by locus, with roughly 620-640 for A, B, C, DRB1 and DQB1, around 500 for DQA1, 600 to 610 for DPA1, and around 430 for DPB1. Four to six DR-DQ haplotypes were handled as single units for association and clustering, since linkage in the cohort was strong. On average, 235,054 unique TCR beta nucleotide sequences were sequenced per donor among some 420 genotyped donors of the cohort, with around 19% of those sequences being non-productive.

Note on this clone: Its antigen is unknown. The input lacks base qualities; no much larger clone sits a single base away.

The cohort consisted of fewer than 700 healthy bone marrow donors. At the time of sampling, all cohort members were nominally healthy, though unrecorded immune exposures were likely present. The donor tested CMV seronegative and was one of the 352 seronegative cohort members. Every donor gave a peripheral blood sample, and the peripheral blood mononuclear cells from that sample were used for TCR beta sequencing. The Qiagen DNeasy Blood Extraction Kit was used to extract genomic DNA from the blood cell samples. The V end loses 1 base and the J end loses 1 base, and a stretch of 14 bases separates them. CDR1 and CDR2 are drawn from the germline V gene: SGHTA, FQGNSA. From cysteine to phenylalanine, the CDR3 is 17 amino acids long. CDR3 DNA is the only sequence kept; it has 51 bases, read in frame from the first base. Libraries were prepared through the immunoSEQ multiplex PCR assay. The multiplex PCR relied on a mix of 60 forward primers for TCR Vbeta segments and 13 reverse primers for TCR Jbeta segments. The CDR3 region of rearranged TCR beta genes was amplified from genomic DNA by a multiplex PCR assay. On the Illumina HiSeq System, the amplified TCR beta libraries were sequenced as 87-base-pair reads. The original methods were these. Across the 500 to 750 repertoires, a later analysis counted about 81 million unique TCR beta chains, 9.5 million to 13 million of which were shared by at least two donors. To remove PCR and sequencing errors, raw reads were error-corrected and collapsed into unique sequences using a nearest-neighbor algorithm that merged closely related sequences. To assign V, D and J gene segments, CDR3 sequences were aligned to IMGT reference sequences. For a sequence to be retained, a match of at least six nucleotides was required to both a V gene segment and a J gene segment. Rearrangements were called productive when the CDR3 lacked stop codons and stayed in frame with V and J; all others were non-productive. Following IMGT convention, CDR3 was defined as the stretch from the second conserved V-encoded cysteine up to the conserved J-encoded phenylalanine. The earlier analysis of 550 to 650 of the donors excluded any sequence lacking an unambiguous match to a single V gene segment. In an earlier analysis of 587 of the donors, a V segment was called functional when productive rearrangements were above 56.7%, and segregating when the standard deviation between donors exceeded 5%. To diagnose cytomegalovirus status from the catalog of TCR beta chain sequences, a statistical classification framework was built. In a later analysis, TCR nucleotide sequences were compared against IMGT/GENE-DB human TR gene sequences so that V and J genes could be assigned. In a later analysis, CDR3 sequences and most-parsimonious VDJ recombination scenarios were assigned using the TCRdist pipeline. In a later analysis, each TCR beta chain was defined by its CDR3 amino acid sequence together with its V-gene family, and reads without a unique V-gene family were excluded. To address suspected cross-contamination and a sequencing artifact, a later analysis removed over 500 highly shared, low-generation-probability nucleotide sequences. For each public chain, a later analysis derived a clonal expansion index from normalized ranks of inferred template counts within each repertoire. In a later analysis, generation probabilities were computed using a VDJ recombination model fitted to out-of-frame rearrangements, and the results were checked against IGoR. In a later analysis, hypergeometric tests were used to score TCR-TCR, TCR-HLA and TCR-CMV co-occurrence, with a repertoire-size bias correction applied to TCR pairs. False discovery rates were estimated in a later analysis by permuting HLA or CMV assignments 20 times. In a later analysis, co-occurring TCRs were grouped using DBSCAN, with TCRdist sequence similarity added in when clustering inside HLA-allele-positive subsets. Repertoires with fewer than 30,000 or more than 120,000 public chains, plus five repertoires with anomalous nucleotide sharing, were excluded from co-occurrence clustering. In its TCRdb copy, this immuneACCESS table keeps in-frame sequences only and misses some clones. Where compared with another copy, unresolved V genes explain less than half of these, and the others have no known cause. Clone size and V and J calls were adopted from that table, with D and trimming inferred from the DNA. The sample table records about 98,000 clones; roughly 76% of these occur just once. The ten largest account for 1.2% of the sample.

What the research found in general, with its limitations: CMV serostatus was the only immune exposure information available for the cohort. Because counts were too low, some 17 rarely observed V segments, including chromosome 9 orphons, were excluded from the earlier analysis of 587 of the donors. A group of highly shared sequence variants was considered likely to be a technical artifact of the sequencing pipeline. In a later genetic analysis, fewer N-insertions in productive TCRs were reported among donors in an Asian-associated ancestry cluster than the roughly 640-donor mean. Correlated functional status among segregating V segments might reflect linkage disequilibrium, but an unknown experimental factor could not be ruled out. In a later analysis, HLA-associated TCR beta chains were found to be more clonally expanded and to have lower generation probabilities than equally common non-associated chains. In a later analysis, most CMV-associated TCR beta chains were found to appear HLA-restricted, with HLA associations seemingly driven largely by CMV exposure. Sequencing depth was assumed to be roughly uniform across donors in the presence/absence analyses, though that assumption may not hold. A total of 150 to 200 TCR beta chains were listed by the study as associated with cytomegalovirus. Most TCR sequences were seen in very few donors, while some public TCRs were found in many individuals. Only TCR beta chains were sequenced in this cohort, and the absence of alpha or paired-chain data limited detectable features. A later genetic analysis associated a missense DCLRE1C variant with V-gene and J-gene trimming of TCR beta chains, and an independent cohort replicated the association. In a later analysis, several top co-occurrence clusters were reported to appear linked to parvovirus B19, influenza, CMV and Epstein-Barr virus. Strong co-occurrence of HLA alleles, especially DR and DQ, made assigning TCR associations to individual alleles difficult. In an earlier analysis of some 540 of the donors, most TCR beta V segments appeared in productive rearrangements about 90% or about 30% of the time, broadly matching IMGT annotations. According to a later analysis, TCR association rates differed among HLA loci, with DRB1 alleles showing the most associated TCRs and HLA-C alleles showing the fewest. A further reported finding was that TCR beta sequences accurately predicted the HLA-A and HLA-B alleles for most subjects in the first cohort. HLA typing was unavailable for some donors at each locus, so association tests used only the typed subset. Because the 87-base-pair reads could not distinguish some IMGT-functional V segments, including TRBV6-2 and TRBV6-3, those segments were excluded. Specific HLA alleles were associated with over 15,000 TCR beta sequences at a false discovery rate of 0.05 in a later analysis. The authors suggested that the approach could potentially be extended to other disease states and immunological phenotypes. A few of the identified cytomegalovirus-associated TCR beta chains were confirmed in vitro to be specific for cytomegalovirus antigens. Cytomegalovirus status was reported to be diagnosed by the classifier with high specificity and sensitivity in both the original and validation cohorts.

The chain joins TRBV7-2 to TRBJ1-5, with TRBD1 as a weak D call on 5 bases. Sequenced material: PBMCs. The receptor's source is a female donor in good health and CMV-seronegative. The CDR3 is CASSLGEAQGSNQPQHF. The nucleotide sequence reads TGTGCCAGCAGCTTAGGAGAAGCCCAGGGAAGCAATCAGCCCCAGCATTTT.